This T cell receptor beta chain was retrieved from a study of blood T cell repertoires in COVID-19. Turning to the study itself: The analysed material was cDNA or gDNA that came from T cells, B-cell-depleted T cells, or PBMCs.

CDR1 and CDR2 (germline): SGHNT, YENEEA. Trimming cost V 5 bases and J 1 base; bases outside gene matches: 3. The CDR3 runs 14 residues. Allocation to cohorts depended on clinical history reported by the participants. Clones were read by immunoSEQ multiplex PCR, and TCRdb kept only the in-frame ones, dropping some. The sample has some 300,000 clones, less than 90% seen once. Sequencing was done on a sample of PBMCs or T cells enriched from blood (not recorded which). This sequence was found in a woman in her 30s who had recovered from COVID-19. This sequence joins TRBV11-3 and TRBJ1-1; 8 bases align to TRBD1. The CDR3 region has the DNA TGTGCCAGCAGCCTAACAGGGGGGAACACTGAAGCTTTCTTT. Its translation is CASSLTGGNTEAFF.